These T cell receptor beta chains were read from a single sample in a study of human T cells and chemical hapten exposure. TCRdb reanalysed the RACE reads using MiXCR and keeps one entry per CDR3 protein. The sample holds some 52,000 distinct CDR3 sequences, 11% seen once. Sequencing was performed on whole blood, taken in connection with sensitization to the hapten diphenylcyclopropenone (DPC). Receptors originate from a woman between 35 and 50 years old with alopecia areata. Some clones in this sample may be carry-over from other donors' samples. Each CDR3 is given with its conserved first and last residue. A D gene is named only where the DNA matches it firmly. Size values are once, few and many counts, or a class for expanded clones, and some rows have none.

TRBV28	TRBD2	TRBJ2-3	many	TGTGCCAGCACCGACGGACTAGCAGGTAGCACAGATACGCAGTATTTT	CASTDGLAGSTDTQYF
TRBV6-1	TRBD1	TRBJ2-5	many	TGTGCCAGCACCCGGGACAGGGGAGAGACCCAGTACTTC	CASTRDRGETQYF
TRBV28	-	TRBJ1-1	many	TGTGCCAGCAGAACAACAAGGGAGGGAGCTGAAGCTTTCTTT	CASRTTREGAEAFF
TRBV15	-	TRBJ2-5	-	TGTGCCACCAGCAGAGATCGTCTGAAAGAGACCCAGTACTTC	CATSRDRLKETQYF
TRBV30	TRBD2	TRBJ2-5	-	TGTGCCTGGAGCTCTGGACTAGCAGCCGAGACCCAGTACTTC	CAWSSGLAAETQYF
TRBV9	TRBD2	TRBJ2-1	many	TGTGCCAGCAGCCTGGGACTAGCTGAGAACAATGAGCAGTTCTTC	CASSLGLAENNEQFF
TRBV29-1	TRBD1	TRBJ2-4	many	TGCAGCGTTGCGGGACAGGGGGGCAAAAACATTCAGTACTTC	CSVAGQGGKNIQYF
TRBV6-2/TRBV6-3	-	TRBJ1-5	-	TGTGCCAGCACCGAAGCGGGGGTTCGTCAGCCCCAGCATTTT	CASTEAGVRQPQHF
TRBV7-2	TRBD1	TRBJ2-3	-	TGTGCCAGCAGCTTAACAGGGGCTACGCAGTATTTT	CASSLTGATQYF
TRBV28	-	TRBJ2-6	-	TGTGCCAGCAGGCCAGGGATTGCGTCTGGGGCCAACGTCCTGACTTTC	CASRPGIASGANVLTF
TRBV4-1	-	TRBJ2-1	many	TGCGCCAGCAGCCAAGATCTTGTAGTAAGACCGTTCTTC	CASSQDLVVRPFF
TRBV6-2/TRBV6-3	-	TRBJ1-6	many	TGTGCCAGCAGTTACCTCGCAGGGAAGTATAATTCACCCCTCCACTTT	CASSYLAGKYNSPLHF
TRBV28	TRBD1	TRBJ2-7	-	TGTGCCAGTGGACAGGGGTACGAGCAGTACTTC	CASGQGYEQYF
TRBV20-1	-	TRBJ1-1	-	TGCAGTGTTACACACCGCGGCAGAGGAGCTGAAGCTTTCTTT	CSVTHRGRGAEAFF
TRBV5-1	-	TRBJ2-3	few	TGCGCCAGCAGCGGATGGACAGACACAGATACGCAGTATTTT	CASSGWTDTDTQYF
TRBV6-6	-	TRBJ2-3	-	TGTGCCAGCCGGGGGTTAGATACGCAGTATTTT	CASRGLDTQYF